Listed below are T cell receptor beta chains from one sample, sequenced in a study of T cells after posttransplantation cyclophosphamide. Sequencing was performed with immunoSEQ multiplex PCR; in TCRdb, only in-frame clones are kept and a portion is missing. This sample carries about 32,000 clones, about 91% of them seen once, and the ten largest clones take about 0.1%. Sequenced input: naive CD4+ T cells sorted from blood. The receptors derive from a man younger than 45 in good health and a related stem cell transplant donor. Both conserved end residues are part of each CDR3. The D gene is left open where the match is weak. Clone size is not always given. Where it is, it says once, few, many or a class for expanded clones.

V	J	size	D	DNA	CDR3
TRBV5-1	TRBJ1-2	once	TRBD1	TGCGCCAGCAGCTCTACGACAGGGATACATGGCTACACCTTC	CASSSTTGIHGYTF
TRBV27	TRBJ2-3	-	-	TGTGCCAGCAGTAGATACGTCGGTGCCAGGGGCGCAGATACGCAGTATTTT	CASSRYVGARGADTQYF
TRBV6-6	TRBJ2-1	-	TRBD2	TGTGCCAGCAGTTACCGCGGGGGGTCGGGGACGAATGAGCAGTTCTTC	CASSYRGGSGTNEQFF
TRBV7-2	TRBJ2-6	-	-	TGTGCCAGCAGCCTTAGAGCTCCTGGGGCCAACGTCCTGACTTTC	CASSLRAPGANVLTF
TRBV28	TRBJ2-1	-	-	TGTGCCAGCAGGGGGGGTTCCTACAATGAGCAGTTCTTC	CASRGGSYNEQFF
TRBV5-6	TRBJ1-6	-	-	TGTGCCAGCAGCCCTCTTATAACAGGGAATTCACCCCTCCACTTT	CASSPLITGNSPLHF
TRBV19	TRBJ1-2	-	TRBD1	TGTGCCAGTAGTATAACAGGGGGAAGTAATGGCTACACCTTC	CASSITGGSNGYTF
TRBV6-1	TRBJ2-2	-	-	TGTGCCAGCAGGTGGGGAGATACCGGGGAGCTGTTTTTT	CASRWGDTGELFF
TRBV5-1	TRBJ2-5	-	TRBD2	TGCGCCAGCAAAAAAAGCGGGGGGGTTATCCAAGAGGCCCAGTACTTC	CASKKSGGVIQEAQYF
TRBV4-1	TRBJ1-4	few	-	TGCGCCAGCAGCCGAGTCGGGAGCGAAAAACTGTTTTTT	CASSRVGSEKLFF
TRBV28	TRBJ1-2	-	-	TGTGCCAGCACCGATCCCAGGGGAGCTGGCTACACCTTC	CASTDPRGAGYTF
TRBV7-9	TRBJ1-1	-	-	TGTGCCTCAATATACCGGGAGGGGGAGCCGAACACTGAAGCTTTCTTT	CASIYREGEPNTEAFF
TRBV6-5	TRBJ2-1	once	TRBD2	TGTGCCAGCAGTTCCTATCCTAGCGGGGGGGCAAATGAGCAGTTCTTC	CASSSYPSGGANEQFF
TRBV4-1	TRBJ1-2	-	-	TGCGCCAGCAGCCAAATAGCCCTAGGAGGCTACACCTTC	CASSQIALGGYTF
TRBV25-1	TRBJ1-1	-	-	TGTGCCAGCAGTGAATACCCCCGGGAGGGGGCTGAAGCTTTCTTT	CASSEYPREGAEAFF
TRBV6-6	TRBJ2-1	-	TRBD1	TGTGCCAGCAGTCGAATCTGGGACAGGCTTAATGAGCAGTTCTTC	CASSRIWDRLNEQFF
TRBV7-8	TRBJ1-5	once	-	TGTGCCAGCAGACCCGGGGGGGAGGGCAATCAGCCCCAGCATTTT	CASRPGGEGNQPQHF
TRBV5-1	TRBJ2-6	-	-	TGCGCCAGCAGCCCGCGGACAGCCCTCTCTGGGGCCAACGTCCTGACTTTC	CASSPRTALSGANVLTF
TRBV28	TRBJ1-1	-	-	TGTGCCACTACAGTCGGCACTGAAGCTTTCTTT	CATTVGTEAFF